The TCR beta chain under discussion was sequenced for a study of identical twins. This CDR3 region has 15 residues. Deletions cut 2 bases from V and 1 base from J, with 11 bases between. In its sample, this clonotype was seen a few times. Each CDR3 protein is one row after TCRdb ran MiXCR on the 5' RACE reads. Of 450,000 to 500,000 distinct CDR3 sequences listed, roughly an eighth are singletons. These data also featured in a second study, about yellow fever vaccine responses in identical twins.

The sequencing input was CD4+ T cells sorted from blood. This TCR derives from a woman aged 18-29 years in good health. The rearrangement uses TRBV12-3 or TRBV12-4 and TRBJ1-1; no reliable D call. The CDR3 loop reads CASSLWSLTNTEAFF. The CDR3 nucleotides read TGTGCCAGCAGTTTATGGTCACTAACGAACACTGAAGCTTTCTTT.